The 23 T cell receptor beta chains below all came from one sample that was sequenced in a study of blood T cell repertoires in COVID-19. The repertoire was sequenced with immunoSEQ multiplex PCR; TCRdb's copy has only in-frame clones and lacks some. This table has about 64,000 clones, roughly 90% appearing once. The material sequenced was peripheral blood. The receptor source for this set is a woman of 80 years or more with active COVID-19.

This rearrangement joins TRBV28 to TRBJ1-6; possible D gene TRBD1, 6 bases. This CDR3 comprises 15 residues. Deletions cut 8 bases from V and 9 bases from J, with 20 bases between. Germline V gene data show CDR1 as MDHEN and CDR2 as SYDVKM. The chain's CDR3 is CASWKGGGGSSPLHF. In DNA, the CDR3 is TGTGCCAGCTGGAAGGGGGGGGGAGGGAGTTCACCCCTCCACTTT.

This chain connects TRBV27 to TRBJ2-2; D gene unclear. The V end was cut by 4 bases, the J end by 0 bases, with 6 bases between. This CDR3 is 14 amino acids long. Germline loops: CDR1 MNHEY, CDR2 SMNVEV (reference sequence). The CDR3 sequence is CASSSDTNTGELFF. For the CDR3, the DNA is TGTGCCAGCAGTTCAGATACGAACACCGGGGAGCTGTTTTTT.

The chain is built from TRBV5-4 and TRBJ2-5, with 13 bases identical to TRBD2. In germline, CDR1 is SGHNT, CDR2 YYREEE (reference sequence). The CDR3 runs 16 residues. V dropped 4 bases and J dropped 2; count of bases not matched to a gene: 5. The CDR3 loop reads CASSTAGLAGQETQYF. The CDR3 region has the DNA TGTGCCAGCAGCACCGCGGGACTAGCGGGGCAAGAGACCCAGTACTTC. Drawing the rest from reference TRBV5-4 and TRBJ2-5, the complete variable domain is ETGVTQSPTHLIKTRGQQVTLRCSSQSGHNTVSWYQQALGQGPQFIFQYYREEENGRGNFPPRFSGLQFPNYSSELNVNALELDDSALYLCASSTAGLAGQETQYFGPGTRLLVL.

The gene calls are TRBV11-3 and TRBJ1-2; TRBD1 matches 8 bases. CDR3 length equals 13 residues. The germline V gene has CDR1 SGHNT and CDR2 YENEEA. Unmatched junction bases numbered 6, after V lost 6 bases and J lost 6 bases. Here the CDR3 reads CASSAGGFDGYTF. CDR3 DNA: TGTGCCAGCAGTGCAGGGGGCTTCGATGGCTACACCTTC.

The chain has TRBV7-2 and TRBJ2-7; D is possibly TRBD1 (6 bases). Germline assignment: CDR1 SGHTA and CDR2 FQGNSA. The CDR3 sequence is 17 residues long. V was clipped by 1 base and J by 3 bases, with 19 bases between them. CDR3 sequence: CASSLVGDKGSFYEQYF. The CDR3 nucleotides read TGTGCCAGCAGCTTAGTTGGGGACAAGGGGAGTTTCTACGAGCAGTACTTC.

This clone showed up just a few times. J is TRBJ2-3 and V is TRBV4-2, with 9 bases that match TRBD2. Trimming at V came to 2 bases and at J to 7 bases, leaving 10 bases not matched to a gene. Germline CDR1 reads LGHNA; CDR2 reads YNFKEQ. The CDR3 contains 16 residues. The CDR3 nucleotides read TGTGCCAGCAGCCAAAGGGTAGCGGGGGTCATGAATACGCAGTATTTT. Translation gives CASSQRVAGVMNTQYF.

The chain carries TRBV10-2 and TRBJ2-7, with D possibly being TRBD1 (6 bases). V lost 5 bases to trimming and J lost 3 bases, with 11 bases between them. The CDR3 has 13 amino acids. CDR1 is WSHSY and CDR2 is SAAADI in the germline V gene. The CDR3 here is CASSPGTNYEQYF. The DNA of the CDR3 is TGCGCCAGCAGTCCGGGGACAAACTACGAGCAGTACTTC.

The chain recombines TRBV7-6 with TRBJ2-5; 9 nucleotides line up with TRBD2. V was clipped by 5 bases and J by 5 bases; unmatched bases: 21. This CDR3 comprises 19 residues. The V gene's germline CDR1 is SGHVS and CDR2 FNYEAQ. This CDR3 reads CASSPVVAGGPRSHETQYF. CDR3 bases: TGTGCCAGCAGCCCCGTGGTCGCGGGGGGGCCACGGTCCCACGAGACCCAGTACTTC.

Only one count was recorded for this clone. This chain links TRBV15 with TRBJ1-2, with TRBD1 matching over 7 bases. Germline V gives CDR1 LNHNV, CDR2 YYDKDF (reference sequence). There are 16 residues in the CDR3. Trimming took 1 base from V and 4 from J; bases not matched to a gene: 9. This CDR3 is CATSRARQGEPYGYTF. In DNA, the CDR3 is TGTGCCACCAGCAGAGCCAGACAGGGAGAACCCTATGGCTACACCTTC.

The sample holds one count of this clone. The chain has TRBV5-1 and TRBJ1-1; 7 nucleotides agree with TRBD1. Germline CDR1 reads SGHRS; CDR2 reads YFSETQ. The V and J ends lost 2 bases and 4 bases, in that order; junction bases with no gene match: 8. The length of the CDR3 is 15 residues. The CDR3 protein is CASSLVGTAPTEAFF. DNA for the CDR3: TGCGCCAGCAGCTTAGTAGGGACAGCTCCCACTGAAGCTTTCTTT.

This rearrangement joins TRBV7-2 to TRBJ2-5; D uncertain. V lost 1 base and J 1 base, leaving 7 bases between the germline ends. CDR1 SGHTA and CDR2 FQGNSA come from the germline V gene. The CDR3 is 14 residues long. CDR3: CASSLVSSQETQYF. DNA of the CDR3: TGTGCCAGCAGCTTAGTATCTAGCCAAGAGACCCAGTACTTC.

J is TRBJ2-5 and V is TRBV18, with 11 bases matching TRBD2. The trim removed 6 bases at V and 7 bases at J, leaving 13 bases unmatched. CDR1 and CDR2 (germline): KGHSH, LQKENI. There are 16 residues in the CDR3. The CDR3 nucleotides are TGTGCCAGCTCCCCATACGGGACTAGCGGAGCCGGGACCCAGTACTTC. This encodes CASSPYGTSGAGTQYF.

This clone was observed a single time. V gene TRBV16 combines with J gene TRBJ2-1; 7 positions match TRBD1. V was clipped by 2 bases and J by 10 bases; unmatched bases: 14. The CDR3 is made up of 16 amino acids. Germline CDR1 is KGHSY and CDR2 is FQNENV. CDR3 DNA: TGTGCCAGCAGCCAAAGTAGGACAGGCCAAATTATGGAGCAGTTCTTC. Amino acids: CASSQSRTGQIMEQFF.

The chain employs TRBV5-4 and TRBJ1-6; D is undetermined. The V end lost 3 bases, the J end lost 5 bases, and 15 bases lay between the germline ends. This CDR3 region has 16 residues. Germline loops: CDR1 SGHNT, CDR2 YYREEE (reference sequence). The CDR3, as DNA: TGTGCCAGCAGCTCGCGACTAGGAGGTGATAATTCACCCCTCCACTTT. It translates to CASSSRLGGDNSPLHF.

This chain links TRBV18 with TRBJ2-7, with D perhaps TRBD2 (5 bases). The CDR3 covers 17 residues. Germline V gene lookup returns CDR1 KGHSH and CDR2 LQKENI. V was clipped by 3 bases and J by 6 bases, with 24 bases between them. CDR3 region: CASSPRSRTWATSEQYF. Here the CDR3 DNA reads TGTGCCAGCTCACCCCGTAGCCGTACATGGGCTACTAGCGAGCAGTACTTC.

This rearrangement joins TRBV5-1 to TRBJ2-1; D possibly corresponds to TRBD2 (5 bases). With 0 bases removed from V and 8 bases from J, the gap between germline ends came to 12 bases. Germline CDR1 reads SGHRS; CDR2 reads YFSETQ. CDR3 length: 14 residues. The CDR3 DNA follows: TGCGCCAGCAGCTTGGCCAGCGGTGAGGATGAGCAGTTCTTC. Encoded protein: CASSLASGEDEQFF.

This chain joins TRBV2 and TRBJ1-4, with 7 bases aligning to TRBD1. The CDR3 consists of 14 residues. The germline V gene has CDR1 SNHLY and CDR2 FYNNEI. Germline trimming cut 7 bases from V and 2 bases from J; bases unmatched to any gene: 4. CDR3 loop: CASNRQGTNEKLFF. In DNA, the CDR3 is TGTGCCAGCAACCGACAGGGTACTAATGAAAAACTGTTTTTT.

The chain recombines TRBV19 with TRBJ2-2; D might be TRBD1 (7 bases). The CDR3 is 16 amino acids. V lost 3 bases, J lost 3 bases, and 14 bases lay in between. CDR1 and CDR2 from the germline V gene are LNHDA and SQIVND (reference sequence). The CDR3 is CASSIKAGGHTGELFF. CDR3 sequence (DNA): TGTGCCAGTAGTATTAAGGCAGGGGGGCACACCGGGGAGCTGTTTTTT.

The genes are TRBV19 and TRBJ2-5, with 9 bases identical to TRBD1. Germline loops: CDR1 LNHDA, CDR2 SQIVND (reference sequence). V shed 8 bases and J 5 bases; nucleotides not matched to a gene: 3. This CDR3 comprises 12 residues. The CDR3 DNA is TGTGCCAGTGGGACAGGGCCGGAGACCCAGTACTTC. It encodes CASGTGPETQYF.

The chain has TRBV3-1 (or the pseudogene TRBV3-2) and TRBJ2-7; 12 bases agree with TRBD2. The CDR3 has 22 amino acids. V dropped 1 base and J dropped 2; count of bases not matched to a gene: 21. Per the germline V gene, CDR1 is LGHDT and CDR2 is YNNKEL (reference sequence). The CDR3 here is CASSQGPAGVWSSSGRAYEQYF. As DNA, the CDR3 is TGTGCCAGCAGCCAAGGACCGGCAGGGGTATGGAGTTCTAGCGGGAGGGCCTACGAGCAGTACTTC.

The chain has TRBV4-1 and TRBJ2-1, with 10 positions matching TRBD2. Germline V gene data show CDR1 as MGHRA and CDR2 as YSYEKL. CDR3 length: 17 residues. The V segment lost 1 base and the J segment 0 bases; nucleotides outside the gene matches: 3. CDR3 region: CASSQAPSGSSYNEQFF. Written as DNA, the CDR3 is TGCGCCAGCAGCCAAGCCCCTAGCGGGAGCTCCTACAATGAGCAGTTCTTC.

This clone was seen once. The V and J genes are TRBV18 and TRBJ2-7; D may be TRBD2 (6 bases). This CDR3 spans 16 amino acids. Trimming shortened V by 3 bases and J by 5 bases, and 20 bases separated the two germline ends. Germline V gives CDR1 KGHSH, CDR2 LQKENI. The CDR3 DNA sequence: TGTGCCAGCTCACCTGAGGGCGTTTTATGGGGGGACGAGCAGTACGTC. Translated, it gives CASSPEGVLWGDEQYV.

The rearrangement links TRBV7-2 to TRBJ2-3; 8 bases are shared with TRBD2. Germline CDR1 is SGHTA and CDR2 is FQGNSA. Trimming at V came to 1 base and at J to 2 bases, leaving 8 bases not matched to a gene. This CDR3 is built from 17 residues. CDR3 coding DNA: TGTGCCAGCAGCTTAGGGTTCGGGGGGGCTCCCACAGATACGCAGTATTTT. It encodes CASSLGFGGAPTDTQYF.